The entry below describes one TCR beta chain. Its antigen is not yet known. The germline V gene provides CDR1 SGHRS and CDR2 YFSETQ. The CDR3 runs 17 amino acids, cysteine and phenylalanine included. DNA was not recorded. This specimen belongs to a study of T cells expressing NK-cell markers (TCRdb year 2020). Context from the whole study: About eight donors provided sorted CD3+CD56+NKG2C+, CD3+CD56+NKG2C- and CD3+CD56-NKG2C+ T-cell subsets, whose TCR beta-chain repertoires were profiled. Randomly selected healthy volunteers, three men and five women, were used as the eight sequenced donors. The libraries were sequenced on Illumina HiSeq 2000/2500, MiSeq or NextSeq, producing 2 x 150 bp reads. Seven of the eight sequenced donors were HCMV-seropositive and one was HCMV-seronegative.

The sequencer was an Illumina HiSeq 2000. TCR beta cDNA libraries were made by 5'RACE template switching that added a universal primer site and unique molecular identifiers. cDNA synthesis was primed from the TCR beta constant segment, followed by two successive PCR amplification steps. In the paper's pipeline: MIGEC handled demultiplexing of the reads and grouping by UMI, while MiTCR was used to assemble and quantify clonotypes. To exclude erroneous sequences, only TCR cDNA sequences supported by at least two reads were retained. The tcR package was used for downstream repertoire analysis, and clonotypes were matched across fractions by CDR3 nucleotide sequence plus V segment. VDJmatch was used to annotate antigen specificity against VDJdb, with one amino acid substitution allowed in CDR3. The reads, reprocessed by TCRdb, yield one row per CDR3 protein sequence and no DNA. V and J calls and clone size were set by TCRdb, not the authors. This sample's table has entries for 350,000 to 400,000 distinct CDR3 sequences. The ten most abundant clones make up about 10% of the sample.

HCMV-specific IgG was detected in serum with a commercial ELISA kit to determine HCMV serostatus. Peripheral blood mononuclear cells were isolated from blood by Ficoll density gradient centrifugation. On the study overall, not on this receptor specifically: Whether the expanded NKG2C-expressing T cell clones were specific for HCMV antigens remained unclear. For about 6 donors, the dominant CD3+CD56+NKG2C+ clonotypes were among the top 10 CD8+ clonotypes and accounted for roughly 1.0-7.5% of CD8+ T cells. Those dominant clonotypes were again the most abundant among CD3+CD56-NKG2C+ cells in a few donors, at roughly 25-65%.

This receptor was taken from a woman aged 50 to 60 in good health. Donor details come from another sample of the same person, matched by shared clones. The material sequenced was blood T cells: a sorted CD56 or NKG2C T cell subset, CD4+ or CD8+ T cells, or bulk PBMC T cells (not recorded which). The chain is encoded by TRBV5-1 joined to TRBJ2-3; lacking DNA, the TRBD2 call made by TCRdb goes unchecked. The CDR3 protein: CASSLDPAGEGTDTQYF.